Listed below are T cell receptor beta chains from one sample, sequenced in a study of blood T cell repertoires in COVID-19. Method: immunoSEQ multiplex PCR; TCRdb's copy keeps in-frame clones and lacks some. The data hold under 200,000 clones, with around 84% observed a single time. Material: PBMCs or T cells enriched from blood (not recorded which). Every receptor here comes from a woman aged 45-60 years who had recovered from COVID-19. CDR3s include the opening cysteine and the closing phenylalanine or tryptophan. The D gene is left open where the match is weak. Not all rows give a size; the values are once, few, many and, for expanded clones, a class.

size: NA; D: NA; V: TRBV3-1/TRBV3-2; J: TRBJ2-7; DNA: TGTGCCAGCAGCCATACAGACGGCTACGAGCAGTACTTC; CDR3: CASSHTDGYEQYF
size: NA; D: TRBD1; V: TRBV7-3; J: TRBJ2-7; DNA: TGTGCCAGCAGCTTGGTACCGGGACAGGCTCACGAGCAGTACTTC; CDR3: CASSLVPGQAHEQYF
size: few; D: NA; V: TRBV5-4; J: TRBJ2-7; DNA: TGTGCCAGCAGCCCCGAGCTTCTTTCCTACGAGCAGTACTTC; CDR3: CASSPELLSYEQYF
size: NA; D: TRBD1; V: TRBV19; J: TRBJ1-5; DNA: TGTGCCAGTAAGGACAGGGACAATCAGCCCCAGCATTTT; CDR3: CASKDRDNQPQHF
size: NA; D: NA; V: TRBV16; J: TRBJ2-2; DNA: TGTGCCAGCCGACGACGGGACACCGGGGAGCTGTTTTTT; CDR3: CASRRRDTGELFF
size: NA; D: TRBD1; V: TRBV27; J: TRBJ2-7; DNA: TGTGCCAGCACCCTTCGGTCCCCGGGACAGGGGTCGGCTGGCTCCTACGAGCAGTACTTC; CDR3: CASTLRSPGQGSAGSYEQYF
size: NA; D: NA; V: TRBV2; J: TRBJ1-3; DNA: TGTGCCAGCAGGGAGGGGTCTTCTGGAAACACCATATATTTT; CDR3: CASREGSSGNTIYF
size: NA; D: NA; V: TRBV6-2/TRBV6-3; J: TRBJ1-1; DNA: TGTGCCAGCAGTTACCACAGGAGTAACACTGAAGCTTTCTTT; CDR3: CASSYHRSNTEAFF
size: NA; D: TRBD1; V: TRBV29-1; J: TRBJ1-1; DNA: TGCAGCGTTGGGGACAGGGGGCGGACTGAAGCTTTCTTT; CDR3: CSVGDRGRTEAFF
size: NA; D: TRBD2; V: TRBV19; J: TRBJ2-1; DNA: TGTGCCAGTAGTTTAGCGGGAGGGGGTTACAATGAGCAGTTCTTC; CDR3: CASSLAGGGYNEQFF
size: NA; D: TRBD1; V: TRBV10-2; J: TRBJ2-1; DNA: TGCGCCAGCAGTGGGGCCAGGGGGCCCTACAATGAGCAGTTCTTC; CDR3: CASSGARGPYNEQFF
size: NA; D: TRBD1; V: TRBV18; J: TRBJ1-5; DNA: TGTGCCAGCTCACCACCGCACAGGGGGCTGGTTGGCAATCAGCCCCAGCATTTT; CDR3: CASSPPHRGLVGNQPQHF
size: NA; D: NA; V: TRBV28; J: TRBJ1-6; DNA: TGTGCCAGCAGTTTCTCAGGGAACTATAATTCACCCCTCCACTTT; CDR3: CASSFSGNYNSPLHF
size: NA; D: TRBD2; V: TRBV7-8; J: TRBJ2-1; DNA: TGTGCCAGCAGCCCAAAGACTAGCGGGGCCTCCTACAATGAGCAGTTCTTC; CDR3: CASSPKTSGASYNEQFF
size: NA; D: TRBD1; V: TRBV7-3; J: TRBJ2-2; DNA: TGTGCCAGCAGCCCCCGAGACAGGGATGGCACCGGGGAGCTGTTTTTT; CDR3: CASSPRDRDGTGELFF
size: NA; D: NA; V: TRBV21-1; J: TRBJ1-2; DNA: TGTGCCAGCAGCAAATGTAACTGGTATGGCTACACCTTC; CDR3: CASSKCNWYGYTF
size: NA; D: NA; V: TRBV7-2; J: TRBJ1-2; DNA: TGTGCCAGCAGCTTAGCTGTGGCCAGGGGTTACTATGGCTACACCTTC; CDR3: CASSLAVARGYYGYTF
size: NA; D: TRBD1; V: TRBV4-2; J: TRBJ1-6; DNA: TGTGCCAGCAGCCAAGAATTGACAGGGCCCCCGTCTTCACCCCTCCACTTT; CDR3: CASSQELTGPPSSPLHF
size: NA; D: TRBD1; V: TRBV24-1; J: TRBJ1-3; DNA: TGTGCCGTCCCGGGACAGGGGAGGGGAAACACCATATATTTT; CDR3: CAVPGQGRGNTIYF
size: NA; D: TRBD1; V: TRBV11-2; J: TRBJ2-7; DNA: TGTGCCAGCAGCCGCCCTCTCATGACAGGGAGCTACGAGCAGTACTTC; CDR3: CASSRPLMTGSYEQYF
size: NA; D: NA; V: TRBV28; J: TRBJ2-7; DNA: TGTGCCAGCAGTTCCCCGTCAGGTGCCTCCTACGAGCAGTACTTC; CDR3: CASSSPSGASYEQYF
size: NA; D: TRBD2; V: TRBV28; J: TRBJ2-4; DNA: TGTGCCAGCAGCGCCTCCTTCGGGGGGGCTGGGTACTTC; CDR3: CASSASFGGAGYF
size: NA; D: NA; V: TRBV28; J: TRBJ1-2; DNA: TGTGCCATCGGAGAACTCTATGGCTACACCTTC; CDR3: CAIGELYGYTF
size: NA; D: TRBD1; V: TRBV12-3/TRBV12-4; J: TRBJ1-6; DNA: TGTGCCAGCAGTAGACAGGGTACATCACCCCTCCACTTT; CDR3: CASSRQGTSPLHF
size: NA; D: TRBD2; V: TRBV7-3; J: TRBJ2-5; DNA: TGTGCCAGCAGCTTGGGACTAGCGGGGGGACAAGAGACCCAGTACTTC; CDR3: CASSLGLAGGQETQYF
size: NA; D: NA; V: TRBV5-1; J: TRBJ1-3; DNA: TGCGCCAGCAGCTTTCAGGGCGAAAACACCATATATTTT; CDR3: CASSFQGENTIYF
size: NA; D: NA; V: TRBV18; J: TRBJ1-5; DNA: TGTGCCAGCTCACCCGACAGTAATCAGCCCCAGCATTTT; CDR3: CASSPDSNQPQHF
size: NA; D: NA; V: TRBV6-5; J: TRBJ2-5; DNA: TGTGCCAGCAGACAGGAGGGAGAGACCCAGTACTTC; CDR3: CASRQEGETQYF
size: NA; D: NA; V: TRBV4-1; J: TRBJ1-1; DNA: TGCGCCAGCAGCCAAGAGGCGACAGCTTCGAACACTGAAGCTTTCTTT; CDR3: CASSQEATASNTEAFF
size: NA; D: TRBD2; V: TRBV28; J: TRBJ2-3; DNA: TGTGCCAGCGGTAGGGTAGCGGGAACCACAGATACGCAGTATTTT; CDR3: CASGRVAGTTDTQYF
size: NA; D: TRBD2; V: TRBV27; J: TRBJ2-1; DNA: TGTGCCAGCACCTCCCTGAGCGGGGGGAAGGATGAGCAGTTCTTC; CDR3: CASTSLSGGKDEQFF
size: NA; D: TRBD2; V: TRBV6-2/TRBV6-3; J: TRBJ2-3; DNA: TGTGCCAGCAGTTACTCTTTCGGGGGGGGCTCGGAGCAGTATTTT; CDR3: CASSYSFGGGSEQYF
size: NA; D: TRBD2; V: TRBV7-9; J: TRBJ2-1; DNA: TGTGCCAGCAGCTTCCTAGCGGGGGGGCCCGCCCATGAGCAGTTCTTC; CDR3: CASSFLAGGPAHEQFF
size: NA; D: NA; V: TRBV11-1; J: TRBJ2-2; DNA: TGTGCCAGCAGAGGTCGAGGTACCGGGGAGCTGTTTTTT; CDR3: CASRGRGTGELFF
size: NA; D: NA; V: TRBV11-3; J: TRBJ1-2; DNA: TGTGCCAGCAGCTTAGAAGGGGTCCCCATTTATGGCTACACCTTC; CDR3: CASSLEGVPIYGYTF
size: NA; D: NA; V: TRBV4-3; J: TRBJ2-7; DNA: TGCGCCAGCAGCCCCGACTCGTCGACCTACGAGCAGTACTTC; CDR3: CASSPDSSTYEQYF
size: NA; D: NA; V: TRBV12-3/TRBV12-4; J: TRBJ2-7; DNA: TGTGCCAGCAGTTGGGCGGGGTTCGAGCAGTACTTC; CDR3: CASSWAGFEQYF
size: once; D: NA; V: TRBV3-1/TRBV3-2; J: TRBJ2-2; DNA: TGTGCCAGCAGGCTGTTAAGAAAGCAGGAGCTGTTTTTT; CDR3: CASRLLRKQELFF
size: NA; D: TRBD2; V: TRBV7-2; J: TRBJ2-7; DNA: TGTGCCAGCAGCTTAAAGGGAGGGACTAGTATTTACGAGCAGTACTTC; CDR3: CASSLKGGTSIYEQYF
size: NA; D: TRBD1; V: TRBV14; J: TRBJ2-1; DNA: TGTGCCAGCAGCCAAGATGCGACAAACAGGGGGCGCGGGAGCAATGAGCAGTTCTTC; CDR3: CASSQDATNRGRGSNEQFF
size: NA; D: TRBD1; V: TRBV7-2; J: TRBJ2-5; DNA: TGTGCCAGCAGCTTAAACGGACAGGGGGCGCCTAGGGAGACCCAGTACTTC; CDR3: CASSLNGQGAPRETQYF
size: NA; D: TRBD1; V: TRBV5-1; J: TRBJ1-2; DNA: TGCGCCAGCAGCCAGACAGGGGCTAACTATGGCTACACCTTC; CDR3: CASSQTGANYGYTF
size: NA; D: NA; V: TRBV12-3/TRBV12-4; J: TRBJ2-7; DNA: TGTGCCAGCAGGTCGGACTCTTACGAGCAGTACTTC; CDR3: CASRSDSYEQYF
size: NA; D: TRBD2; V: TRBV5-1; J: TRBJ2-7; DNA: TGCGCCAGCAGCTCCACTAGCGGGAATACCTACGAGCAGTACTTC; CDR3: CASSSTSGNTYEQYF
size: NA; D: TRBD1; V: TRBV3-1/TRBV3-2; J: TRBJ2-7; DNA: TGTGCCAGCAGCTTCCAGACAGGGGGTTTCCCCTACGAGCAGTACTTC; CDR3: CASSFQTGGFPYEQYF
size: NA; D: NA; V: TRBV4-2; J: TRBJ1-1; DNA: TGTGCCAGCAGCCAAGATTGGGGCCACATGAACACTGAAGCTTTCTTT; CDR3: CASSQDWGHMNTEAFF
size: NA; D: TRBD1; V: TRBV18; J: TRBJ1-1; DNA: TGTGCCAGCTCACCACGGACAGGGTGGAACACTGAAGCTTTCTTT; CDR3: CASSPRTGWNTEAFF
size: NA; D: NA; V: TRBV4-1; J: TRBJ2-1; DNA: TGCGCCAGCAGCCCGCGGGTAACCCCCCACAATGAGCAGTTCTTC; CDR3: CASSPRVTPHNEQFF
size: NA; D: TRBD2; V: TRBV9; J: TRBJ2-5; DNA: TGTGCCAGCAGCGTCCGAGCGGGAGACACCCTGGGGACCCAGTACTTC; CDR3: CASSVRAGDTLGTQYF
size: NA; D: TRBD2; V: TRBV4-2; J: TRBJ2-6; DNA: TGTGCCAGCAGCCTTAGCGGGGTGAGCTCTGGGGCCAACGTCCTGACTTTC; CDR3: CASSLSGVSSGANVLTF
size: NA; D: TRBD2; V: TRBV6-5; J: TRBJ2-7; DNA: TGTGCCACTCGGGGGGAAAACGCCTACGAGCAGTACTTC; CDR3: CATRGENAYEQYF
size: NA; D: TRBD1; V: TRBV7-2; J: TRBJ2-2; DNA: TGTGCCAGCAGGTATCCGGGACAGGGGACCCCCGGGGAGCTGTTTTTT; CDR3: CASRYPGQGTPGELFF
size: once; D: NA; V: TRBV2; J: TRBJ2-7; DNA: TGTGCCAGCAGTGAAGGGGGGAGGAGGCAGTACTTC; CDR3: CASSEGGRRQYF
size: NA; D: NA; V: TRBV14; J: TRBJ1-1; DNA: TGTGCCAGCAGCCAACGAGTAGGGGTACCTGAAGCTTTCTTT; CDR3: CASSQRVGVPEAFF